This T cell receptor beta chain was found in a study of shared clonotypes between healthy human individuals. Data came from immunoSEQ multiplex PCR; TCRdb stores just in-frame clones and leaves some out. Among roughly 500,000 clones listed, around 96% were seen once. V lost 5 bases and J 5 bases, leaving 15 bases between the germline ends. Germline V lookup: CDR1 KGHSH, CDR2 LQKENI. CDR3 length equals 15 residues. Source material: naive CD4+ T cells sorted from blood. The subset was: CD45RA+ positively selected. The TCR comes from a woman in her 30s in good health. This rearrangement joins TRBV18 to TRBJ1-4, with D tentatively TRBD1 (5 bases). CDR3 DNA: TGTGCCAGCTCAACCGGAGTACGGGGGAATGAAAAACTGTTTTTT. It is translated as CASSTGVRGNEKLFF. Based on the CDR3 plus reference TRBV18 and TRBJ1-4, the full variable domain is NAGVMQNPRHLVRRRGQEARLRCSPMKGHSHVYWYRQLPEEGLKFMVYLQKENIIDESGMPKERFSAEFPKEGPSILRIQQVVRGDSAAYFCASSTGVRGNEKLFFGSGTQLSVL.